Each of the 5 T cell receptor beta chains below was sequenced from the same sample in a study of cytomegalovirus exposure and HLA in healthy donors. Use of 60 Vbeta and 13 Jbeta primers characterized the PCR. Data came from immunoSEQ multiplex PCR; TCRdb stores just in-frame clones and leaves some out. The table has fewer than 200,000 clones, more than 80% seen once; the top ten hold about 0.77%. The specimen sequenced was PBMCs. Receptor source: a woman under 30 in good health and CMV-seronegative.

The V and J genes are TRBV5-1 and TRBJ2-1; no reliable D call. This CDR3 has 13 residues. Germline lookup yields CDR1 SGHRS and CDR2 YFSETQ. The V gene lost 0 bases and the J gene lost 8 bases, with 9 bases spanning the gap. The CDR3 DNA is TGCGCCAGCAGCTTGGGGGCAGGCTATGAGCAGTTCTTC. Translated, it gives CASSLGAGYEQFF.

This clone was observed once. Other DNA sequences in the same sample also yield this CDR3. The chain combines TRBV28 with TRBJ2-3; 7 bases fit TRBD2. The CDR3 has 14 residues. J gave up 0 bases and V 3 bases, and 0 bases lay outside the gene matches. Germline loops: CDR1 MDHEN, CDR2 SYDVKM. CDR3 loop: CASSFGGSTDTQYF. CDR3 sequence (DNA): TGTGCCAGCAGTTTCGGGGGGAGCACAGATACGCAGTATTTT.

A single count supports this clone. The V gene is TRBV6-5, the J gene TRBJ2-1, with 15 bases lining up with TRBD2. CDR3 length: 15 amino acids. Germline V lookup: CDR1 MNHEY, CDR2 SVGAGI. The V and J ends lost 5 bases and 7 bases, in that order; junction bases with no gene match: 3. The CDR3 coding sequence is TGTGCCAGCAGTCGTGGGACTAGCGGGGGGAATGAGCAGTTCTTC. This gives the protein CASSRGTSGGNEQFF.

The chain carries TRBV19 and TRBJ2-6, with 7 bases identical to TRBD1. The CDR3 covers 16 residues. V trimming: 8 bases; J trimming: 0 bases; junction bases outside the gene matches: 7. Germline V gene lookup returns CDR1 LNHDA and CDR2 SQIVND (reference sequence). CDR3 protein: CASCRGLYSGANVLTF. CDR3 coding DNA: TGTGCCAGTTGCAGGGGGTTATACTCTGGGGCCAACGTCCTGACTTTC.

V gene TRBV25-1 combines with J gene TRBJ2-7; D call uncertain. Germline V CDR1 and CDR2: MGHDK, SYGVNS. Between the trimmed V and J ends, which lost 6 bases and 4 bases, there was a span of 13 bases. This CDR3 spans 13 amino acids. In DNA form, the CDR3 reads TGTGCCAGCAGCCGACTGGATGAGTACGAGCAGTACTTC. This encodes CASSRLDEYEQYF.